Described below is a single TCR beta chain sequence and its context. The data were obtained in a study of CD8+CD57+ T cells in acquired aplastic anemia. Genomic DNA templated the TCR beta VDJ and CDR3 profiling. TCRdb reprocessed the reads via MiXCR and lists one record per CDR3 protein. The repertoire consists of over 150,000 distinct CDR3 sequences, with nearly 50% occurring once and the leading ten covering roughly 13%. All patients picked for sequencing had shown, by flow cytometry, an expansion of CD8+CD57+ cells. The CDR3 runs 14 residues. Germline V CDR1 and CDR2: SGHRS, YFSETQ. The junction had 6 bases not matched to a gene; V was cut back by 5 bases and J by 8 bases.

The receptor was derived from a human donor with aplastic anemia. The sequenced material came from sorted CD4+, CD8+, or CD8+CD57+ T cells (not recorded which) from PBMCs. V is TRBV5-1 and J is TRBJ1-6; TRBD1 agrees at 8 bases. CDR3 sequence reads: CASSNGTGYSPLHF. Here the CDR3 DNA reads TGCGCCAGCAGTAACGGGACAGGTTATTCACCCCTCCACTTT.